This T cell receptor (beta chain) is from a study of blood T cell repertoires in COVID-19. Background on the study: The United States, Italy and Spain provided the acute and convalescent COVID-19 samples. PBMCs, B-cell-depleted T cells, or T cells were the source of the cDNA or gDNA that made up the material.

The CDR3 loop spans 14 amino acids. The V end was cut by 6 bases, the J end by 4 bases, with 15 bases between. The germline gives CDR1 MNHEY, CDR2 SVGAGI. In this sample, this clone turned up once. In the original workflow: Reference gene primer amplification gave estimated nucleated cell counts. Profiling relied on immunoSEQ multiplex PCR, and the TCRdb table lists in-frame clones only, not all of them. V and J calls plus clone size are reproduced from that table; the DNA served to infer D and trimming. The data contain about 49,000 clones, 85% to 90% of them singletons. The J gene is TRBJ1-2, the V gene TRBV6-5, with D possibly being TRBD1 (5 bases). The sequencing sample was made of peripheral blood. The sequence derives from a human donor in a cohort sampled during active COVID-19. This CDR3 is CASRLSGTAYGYTF. CDR3 nucleotide sequence: TGTGCCAGCAGACTTTCCGGGACTGCCTATGGCTACACCTTC.